This T cell receptor beta chain emerged from a study of identifying expanded T cells in peripheral blood. Study findings and constraints: Across healthy donors, higher total template counts meant significantly greater approximately two-week count variance.

Collection occurred without any documented infections or immune events in donors. The CDR3 runs to 15 residues. V was cut by 1 base and J by 0 bases, with 11 bases left in between. Germline V lookup: CDR1 SGHNT, CDR2 YYREEE (reference sequence). With regard to this clone: The antigen remains undetermined.

The method was immunoSEQ multiplex PCR; TCRdb's version includes in-frame clones alone and lacks a portion of them. The sample holds roughly 100,000 clones, about 88% seen once. The sample was blood. The rearrangement links TRBV5-4 to TRBJ2-7; D call uncertain. The sequence derives from a person aged 18-69 years in good health. The CDR3 nucleotides read TGTGCCAGCAGCTTGTGGGCTGGAAACTCCTACGAGCAGTACTTC. It yields the protein CASSLWAGNSYEQYF.